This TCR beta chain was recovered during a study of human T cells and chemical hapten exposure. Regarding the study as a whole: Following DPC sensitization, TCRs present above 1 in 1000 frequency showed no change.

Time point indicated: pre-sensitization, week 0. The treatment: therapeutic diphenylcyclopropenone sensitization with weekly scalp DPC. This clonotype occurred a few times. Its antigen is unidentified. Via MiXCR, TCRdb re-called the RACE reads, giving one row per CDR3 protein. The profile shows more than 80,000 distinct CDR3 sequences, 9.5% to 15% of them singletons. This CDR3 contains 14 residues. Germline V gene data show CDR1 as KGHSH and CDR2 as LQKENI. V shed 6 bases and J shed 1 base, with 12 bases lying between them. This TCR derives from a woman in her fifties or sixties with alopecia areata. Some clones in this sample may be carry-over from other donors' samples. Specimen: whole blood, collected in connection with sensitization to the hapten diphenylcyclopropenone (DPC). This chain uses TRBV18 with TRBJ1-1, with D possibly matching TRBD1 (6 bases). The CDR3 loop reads CASSTGTTNTEAFF. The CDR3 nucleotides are TGTGCCAGCTCGACCGGGACAACGAACACTGAAGCTTTCTTT.